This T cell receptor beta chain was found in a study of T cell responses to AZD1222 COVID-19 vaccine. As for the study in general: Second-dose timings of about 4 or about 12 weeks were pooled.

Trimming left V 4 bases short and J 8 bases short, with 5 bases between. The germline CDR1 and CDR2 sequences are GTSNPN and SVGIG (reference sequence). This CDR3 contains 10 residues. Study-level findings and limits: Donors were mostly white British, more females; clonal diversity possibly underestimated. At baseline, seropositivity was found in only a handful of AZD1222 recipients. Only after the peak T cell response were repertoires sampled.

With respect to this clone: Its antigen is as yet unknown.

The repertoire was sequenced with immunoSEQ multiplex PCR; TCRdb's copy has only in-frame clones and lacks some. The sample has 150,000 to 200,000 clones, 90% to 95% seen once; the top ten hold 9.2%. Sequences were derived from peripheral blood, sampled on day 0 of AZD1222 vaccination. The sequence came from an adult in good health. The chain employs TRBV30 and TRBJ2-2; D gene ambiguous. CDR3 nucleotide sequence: TGTGCCTGGATTGGGGGGGAGCTGTTTTTT. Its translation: CAWIGGELFF.